This record concerns one T cell receptor (beta chain) sequence. What this receptor recognizes is not known. This sample was included in a study of cytomegalovirus exposure and HLA in healthy donors (dated by TCRdb to 2017 to 2019). In the study overall: In an earlier analysis of about 560 of the donors, approximately 300 Gb of sequence data and approximately 100 million unique TCR beta sequences from 180 million or so T cells were reported. Approximately 300 gigabases of sequencing data and 91 million or so unique TCR sequences made up an early release that covered 500 to 650 HLA-typed donors. An earlier analysis of several hundred of the donors applied high-throughput TCR beta sequencing to assess whether each TCR beta V gene segment acted as functional or pseudogenic. HLA typing included class I and class II loci at four-digit resolution. Besides the first cohort of 666 subjects, a separate validation cohort made up of 120 different subjects was used. Of the 300 to 500 genotyped donors, 80% to 90% were placed in the genetic ancestry cluster associated with self-reported Caucasian donors. In a later analysis, previously published TCR beta repertoires from 666 donors were re-analyzed and high-resolution HLA genotyping was added so that TCR occurrence patterns could be studied. The study combined high-throughput TCR immunosequencing, statistical association of individual TCRs with disease status, and machine learning to predict cytomegalovirus infection status. Alongside the repertoire data, information on donor age, sex, ethnicity and CMV serostatus was compiled. Across about 370 genotyped donors of the cohort, an average of about 220,000 unique TCR beta nucleotide sequences per donor were sequenced, and 15% to 20% of those sequences were non-productive. The study used immunosequencing to profile the T cell repertoires of approximately 630 subjects and linked those repertoires to cytomegalovirus serostatus. Rather than using new phenotypic data, the later analysis identified candidate immune exposures from TCR beta sequences and from how often those sequences occurred across donors. Typing coverage differed by locus: A, B, C, DRB1 and DQB1 were typed in roughly 620-630 donors, DQA1 in about 500, DPA1 in some 600, and DPB1 in just under 480. Every repertoire in the discovery cohort had been generated on one and the same sequencing platform. Because of strong linkage in the cohort, roughly five DR-DQ haplotypes were treated as single units for association and clustering. A later genetic analysis used genome-wide SNP genotypes for 398 of the 666 donors, treating that subset as a discovery cohort. The study aimed to test whether signatures of past pathogen exposure could be identified by cataloging public T cell receptors.

The cohort comprised approximately 700 healthy bone marrow donors. All cohort members were sampled while nominally healthy, although unrecorded immune exposures were likely present. The donor tested CMV seropositive, placing the donor among the 290 or so seropositive members of the cohort. A peripheral blood sample was provided by each donor, and peripheral blood mononuclear cells were used for TCR beta sequencing. The Qiagen DNeasy Blood Extraction Kit was used to extract genomic DNA from the blood cell samples. Libraries came from the immunoSEQ multiplex PCR assay. For the multiplex PCR, a mixture combining 60 forward primers for TCR Vbeta segments and 13 reverse primers for TCR Jbeta segments was used. Amplification of the CDR3 region of rearranged TCR beta genes was performed with a multiplex PCR assay on genomic DNA. Amplified TCR beta libraries were sequenced as 87-base-pair reads on the Illumina HiSeq System. The authors' pipeline ran thus. In a later analysis, some 80 million unique TCR beta chains were counted across the 650 to 750 repertoires, and roughly 11 million of these chains were shared by at least two donors. A nearest-neighbor algorithm error-corrected the raw reads and collapsed the reads into unique sequences, merging closely related sequences to remove PCR and sequencing errors. V, D and J gene segments were assigned by aligning CDR3 sequences to IMGT reference sequences. For a sequence to be retained, at least a six-nucleotide match to both a V gene segment and a J gene segment was required. Rearrangements were classified as productive when the CDR3 lacked stop codons and remained in frame with V and J, and all other rearrangements were classified as non-productive. Following IMGT convention, CDR3 was defined as the stretch from the second conserved V-encoded cysteine up to the conserved J-encoded phenylalanine. The earlier analysis of roughly 590 of the donors excluded sequences that lacked an unambiguous match to a single V gene segment. In an earlier analysis of a few hundred of the donors, a V segment was called functional when productive rearrangements were above 56.7%, and segregating when the standard deviation between donors exceeded 5%. A statistical classification framework was built for diagnosing cytomegalovirus status from the catalog of TCR beta chain sequences. In a later analysis, V and J genes were assigned by comparing TCR nucleotide sequences against IMGT/GENE-DB human TR gene sequences. In a later analysis, CDR3 sequences and most-parsimonious VDJ recombination scenarios were assigned using the TCRdist pipeline. A later analysis defined each TCR beta chain by its CDR3 amino acid sequence plus V-gene family, and excluded reads lacking a unique V-gene family. A later analysis removed over 500 highly shared, low-generation-probability nucleotide sequences to deal with suspected cross-contamination and a sequencing artifact. For each public chain, a later analysis derived a clonal expansion index from normalized ranks of inferred template counts within each repertoire. A later analysis computed generation probabilities with a VDJ recombination model fitted to out-of-frame rearrangements, and checked the results against IGoR. In a later analysis, hypergeometric tests were used to score TCR-TCR, TCR-HLA and TCR-CMV co-occurrence, with a repertoire-size bias correction applied to TCR pairs. False discovery rates were estimated in a later analysis by permuting HLA or CMV assignments 20 times. A later analysis grouped co-occurring TCRs with DBSCAN, adding TCRdist sequence similarity when clustering within HLA-allele-positive subsets. Repertoires with fewer than 30,000 or more than 120,000 public chains, plus five repertoires with anomalous nucleotide sharing, were excluded from co-occurrence clustering. Entries here come from immuneACCESS through TCRdb and include only in-frame sequences with V and J called. Some clones fail to appear in such tables; in the studies checked, an unresolved V gene covers under half of the shortfall, and the cause of the remainder is unknown. That table supplies the V and J calls and clone size; D and trimming were determined from the DNA. The sample's table lists a count of fewer than 60,000 clones. Of the sample, approximately 12% is held by the ten largest clones.

CDR1 and CDR2 were assigned from the germline V gene (reference sequence) as GTSNPN and SVGIG. V is reduced by 0 bases and J by 7 bases, leaving a spacing of 9 bases between them. Measured from the cysteine to the phenylalanine, the CDR3 is 13 residues long. The entry retains the CDR3 DNA only, 39 bases that are in frame from base 1. The study at large found these results: According to a later genetic analysis, donors in an Asian-associated ancestry cluster had fewer N-insertions in productive TCRs than the approximately 670-donor mean. A later analysis associated 17,000 or so TCR beta sequences with specific HLA alleles at a false discovery rate of 0.05. A few of the identified cytomegalovirus-associated TCR beta chains were confirmed in vitro to be specific for cytomegalovirus antigens. In an earlier analysis of fewer than 750 of the donors, most TCR beta V segments were observed in productive rearrangements about 90% or about 30% of the time, broadly matching IMGT annotations. According to a later analysis, parvovirus B19, influenza, CMV and Epstein-Barr virus appeared linked to several top co-occurrence clusters. In this cohort, only TCR beta chains were sequenced, and detectable features were limited by the absence of alpha or paired-chain data. Because HLA typing was unavailable for some donors at each locus, only the typed subset was used in association tests. The earlier analysis of 450 to 700 of the donors excluded seventeen rarely observed V segments, including chromosome 9 orphons, because counts were too low. V-gene and J-gene trimming of TCR beta chains was associated with a missense DCLRE1C variant in a later genetic analysis, and the association was replicated in an independent cohort. Compared with equally common non-associated chains, HLA-associated TCR beta chains in a later analysis were more clonally expanded and had lower generation probabilities. Some IMGT-functional V segments, including TRBV6-2 and TRBV6-3, could not be distinguished by the 87-base-pair reads and were therefore excluded. A cluster of highly shared sequence variants was judged likely to be a technical artifact of the sequencing pipeline. According to a later analysis, most CMV-associated TCR beta chains appeared to be HLA-restricted, and the HLA associations seemed to be driven largely by CMV exposure. Across donors, most TCR sequences were observed very rarely, whereas some public TCRs were present in many individuals. When HLA alleles, especially DR and DQ, strongly co-occurred, attributing TCR associations to individual alleles was difficult. A further reported finding was that TCR beta sequences accurately predicted the HLA-A and HLA-B alleles for most subjects in the first cohort. Immune exposure information for the cohort was limited to CMV serostatus. Sequencing depth was assumed to be roughly uniform across donors in the presence/absence analyses, though that assumption may not hold. In a later analysis, TCR association rates were found to vary across HLA loci, with the most associated TCRs seen for DRB1 alleles and the fewest for HLA-C alleles. Linkage disequilibrium might explain the correlated functional status among segregating V segments, but an unknown experimental factor could not be excluded. A total of roughly 160 TCR beta chains were listed by the study as associated with cytomegalovirus. It was suggested by the authors that the approach could potentially be generalized to other disease states and immunological phenotypes. Cytomegalovirus status was reported to be diagnosed by the classifier with high specificity and sensitivity in both the original and validation cohorts.

Material for sequencing was PBMCs. The receptor was isolated from a woman in her 30s in good health and CMV-seropositive. Recombination joined TRBV30 with TRBJ2-2; a tentative D match to TRBD1 spans 5 bases. The sequenced DNA is TGTGCCTGGAGTGTAAGGGGCGTCGGGGAGCTGTTTTTT. Its amino acids are CAWSVRGVGELFF.